Each of the 20 T cell receptor beta chains below was sequenced from the same sample in a study of cytomegalovirus exposure and HLA in healthy donors. Primers: 60 Vbeta forward and 13 Jbeta reverse. Profiling relied on immunoSEQ multiplex PCR, and the TCRdb table lists in-frame clones only, not all of them. This sample has 75,000 to 100,000 clones; approximately 76% occur once, and the top ten carry around a fifth. Sequencing was done on a sample of PBMCs. Receptors were obtained from a woman in her sixties or seventies in good health and CMV-seropositive.

The chain links TRBV5-1 to TRBJ2-7, with D possibly being TRBD1 (5 bases). The CDR3 is 15 residues long. Germline assignment: CDR1 SGHRS and CDR2 YFSETQ. V lost 0 bases and J 3 bases, leaving 13 bases between the germline ends. The CDR3 loop is CASSLDSDRYYEQYF. CDR3 nucleotides: TGCGCCAGCAGCTTGGACTCCGACAGATACTACGAGCAGTACTTC.

This rearrangement joins TRBV18 to TRBJ2-7; D unresolved. Trimming pared 0 bases from V and 1 base from J, leaving 7 bases between. The CDR3 covers 14 residues. CDR1 is KGHSH, CDR2 LQKENI, per germline. The CDR3 sequence: CASSPPYRSYEQYF. CDR3 bases: TGTGCCAGCTCACCACCGTATCGGTCCTACGAGCAGTACTTC.

This clone was observed a few times. The chain carries TRBV7-9 and TRBJ1-1, with D unresolved. CDR3 length: 13 residues. Trimming shortened V by 5 bases and J by 1 base, and 8 bases separated the two germline ends. In germline, CDR1 is SEHNR, CDR2 FQNEAQ (reference sequence). The CDR3 sequence: CASSPGGNTEAFF. CDR3 DNA: TGTGCCAGCAGCCCCGGCGGGAACACTGAAGCTTTCTTT.

The V call is TRBV9, the J call TRBJ1-6, with D tentatively TRBD1 (5 bases). The germline V and J ends were trimmed by 1 base and 8 bases, with 10 bases remaining between them. Germline loops: CDR1 SGDLS, CDR2 YYNGEE. This CDR3 region has 14 residues. Here the CDR3 reads CASSVTDSYSPLHF. The CDR3, as DNA: TGTGCCAGCAGCGTAACCGACAGTTATTCACCCCTCCACTTT.

The genes are TRBV27 and TRBJ2-1; maybe TRBD2 (5 bases). CDR3 length equals 13 residues. V shed 7 bases and J shed 4 bases, with 11 bases lying between them. Germline V gives CDR1 MNHEY, CDR2 SMNVEV (reference sequence). The CDR3 region is CASISAVYNEQFF. DNA of the CDR3: TGTGCCAGCATATCAGCGGTGTACAATGAGCAGTTCTTC.

This clone showed up just a few times. CDR3 DNA sequence: TGCAGCGTTGAGACAGAAGCTTTCTTT. Translating gives CSVETEAFF. The chain combines TRBV29-1 with TRBJ1-1; no firm D call. Trimming removed 3 bases at V and 8 bases at J, with 4 bases between. Germline V CDR1 and CDR2: SQVTM, ANQGSEA. The CDR3 runs 9 residues.

The chain recombines TRBV10-3 with TRBJ2-3, with 12 bases matching TRBD2. The germline V gene has CDR1 ENHRY and CDR2 SYGVKD. The CDR3 runs 15 residues. V gave up 4 bases and J gave up 6 bases; unmatched junction bases: 5. For the CDR3, the DNA is TGTGCCATCAGTGGGACTAGCGGGATGAGGGATACGCAGTATTTT. It encodes CAISGTSGMRDTQYF.

The CDR3 reads CAWTRHLNTEAFF. The CDR3 nucleotides are TGTGCCTGGACTAGGCACCTGAACACTGAAGCTTTCTTT. The V and J genes are TRBV30 and TRBJ1-1; D gene unclear. Germline V gives CDR1 GTSNPN, CDR2 SVGIG (reference sequence). This CDR3 has 13 residues. V lost 4 bases, J lost 0 bases, and 9 bases lay in between.

This rearrangement joins TRBV18 to TRBJ2-7; possibly TRBD1 for D (5 bases). The CDR3 has 13 residues. Deletions cut 4 bases from V and 7 bases from J, with 14 bases between. CDR1 and CDR2 (germline): KGHSH, LQKENI. The chain's CDR3 is CASSLGMGQEQYF. The DNA for the CDR3 is TGTGCCAGCTCACTGGGTATGGGGCAGGAGCAGTACTTC.

J is TRBJ2-6 and V is TRBV5-4, with D unresolved. Trimming shortened V by 2 bases and J by 2 bases, and 8 bases separated the two germline ends. Germline CDR1 and CDR2: SGHNT and YYREEE (reference sequence). CDR3 size: 15 residues. The CDR3 DNA is TGTGCCAGCAGCTTAGGTCAGGCTGGGGCCAACGTCCTGACTTTC. Translating gives CASSLGQAGANVLTF.

The chain couples TRBV30 to TRBJ1-3; tentatively, D is TRBD1 (6 bases). The length of the CDR3 is 14 residues. V was cut by 7 bases and J by 4 bases, with 17 bases left in between. In germline, CDR1 is GTSNPN, CDR2 SVGIG (reference sequence). The CDR3 protein is CAFARGLSGNTIYF. In nucleotides, the CDR3 is TGTGCCTTCGCCAGGGGCTTATCCGGAAACACCATATATTTT. The full variable domain, with the rest looked up from reference TRBV30 and TRBJ1-3, is SQTIHQWPATLVQPVGSPLSLECTVEGTSNPNLYWYRQAAGRGLQLLFYSVGIGQISSEVPQNLSASRPQDRQFILSSKKLLLSDSGFYLCAFARGLSGNTIYFGEGSWLTVV.

This clone was seen a few times. The DNA for the CDR3 is TGTGCCAGCAGCGAGGGGTTCACTGAAGCTTTCTTT. Translated, it gives CASSEGFTEAFF. The chain combines TRBV9 with TRBJ1-1; a weak D match, TRBD1 (5 bases). The CDR3 is 12 amino acids. V dropped 3 bases and J dropped 4 bases, with 7 bases sitting between them. From germline, CDR1 is SGDLS and CDR2 YYNGEE.

Here the CDR3 reads CAITGGEGDNSPLHF. DNA for the CDR3: TGTGCCATCACGGGCGGCGAGGGAGATAATTCACCCCTCCACTTT. This chain links TRBV10-3 with TRBJ1-6; no definite D call. Trimming cost V 7 bases and J 5 bases, with 15 bases left between them. The CDR3 loop spans 15 amino acids. Germline V gives CDR1 ENHRY, CDR2 SYGVKD.

This chain's CDR3 is CASSLTATNEKLFF. CDR3 DNA: TGTGCCAGCAGCTTGACAGCAACTAATGAAAAACTGTTTTTT. The rearrangement links TRBV11-1 to TRBJ1-4; D possibly corresponds to TRBD1 (5 bases). V was cut by 3 bases and J by 0 bases, with 5 bases left in between. Per germline, CDR1 SGHAT and CDR2 FQDESV (reference sequence). The CDR3 sequence is 14 residues long.

The gene calls are TRBV7-9 and TRBJ1-1; possibly TRBD1 for D (5 bases). This CDR3 is 12 amino acids long. V was cut by 3 bases and J by 6 bases, with 8 bases left in between. Germline assignment: CDR1 SEHNR and CDR2 FQNEAQ (reference sequence). The CDR3 sequence: CASSFTQAEAFF. The CDR3 nucleotides read TGTGCCAGCAGCTTCACACAGGCTGAAGCTTTCTTT.

This clone has just one count. One end of the junction is discordant with germline, which a read error may explain. The rearrangement joins TRBV7-9 to TRBJ1-1; unclear D gene. The CDR3 contains 11 residues. Germline CDR1 SEHNR, CDR2 FQNEAQ (reference sequence). The CDR3 protein is CSSSQNTEAFF. CDR3 nucleotide sequence: TGTTCCAGCAGCCAAAACACTGAAGCTTTCTTT. Complete variable domain (other parts from reference TRBV7-9 and TRBJ1-1): DTGVSQNPRHKITKRGQNVTFRCDPISEHNRLYWYRQTLGQGPEFLTYFQNEAQLEKSRLLSDRFSAERPKGSFSTLEIQRTEQGDSAMYLCSSSQNTEAFFGQGTRLTVV.

The CDR3 spells CASSYYSGAEQYF. The CDR3 region has the DNA TGTGCCAGCAGTTATTACTCAGGGGCCGAGCAGTACTTC. This rearrangement joins TRBV6-6 to TRBJ2-7, with D possibly matching TRBD1 (6 bases). The V gene's germline CDR1 is MNHNY and CDR2 SVGAGI (reference sequence). This CDR3 has 13 amino acids. V was pared by 3 bases and J by 6 bases, with 12 bases between.

This CDR3 is CASSQGSGRFSRATIYF. The CDR3 DNA follows: TGCGCCAGCAGCCAAGGATCCGGGAGATTCAGTCGGGCCACCATATATTTT. The chain links TRBV4-1 to TRBJ1-3; D remains unclear. The CDR3 is made up of 17 amino acids. Per the germline V gene, CDR1 is MGHRA and CDR2 is YSYEKL. Trimming shortened V by 1 base and J by 9 bases, and 22 bases separated the two germline ends.

V usage is TRBV6-5 and J usage is TRBJ2-7; D ambiguous. The CDR3 sequence is 14 residues long. The germline V gene has CDR1 MNHEY and CDR2 SVGAGI. V lost 0 bases, J lost 3 bases, and 9 bases lay in between. The CDR3 DNA is TGTGCCAGCAGTTACTCCCGACTGAACTACGAGCAGTACTTC. Its protein product is CASSYSRLNYEQYF.

CDR3 coding DNA: TGTGCCAGCAGCGGGCTAGCGGGAGGGCGAGGGGAGACCCAGTACTTC. Protein product: CASSGLAGGRGETQYF. V usage is TRBV11-2 and J usage is TRBJ2-5; 12 nucleotides line up with TRBD2. CDR1 is SGHAT and CDR2 is FQNNGV in the germline V gene. J was trimmed by 5 bases and V by 5 bases; bases with no gene match: 9. This CDR3 is built from 16 residues.